A single sample is the source of the 9 T cell receptor beta chains below, sequenced in a study of blood T cell repertoires in COVID-19. Here immunoSEQ multiplex PCR was the method, and the copy in TCRdb shows in-frame clones only, minus some. The repertoire has under 500,000 clones, more than 85% of them found once; the top ten carry around 4.5%. The sample was peripheral blood. These receptors were taken from a woman in her twenties or thirties with acute or convalescent COVID-19.

This clone was observed a few times. The CDR3 bases are TGTGCTAGTGGACTTTCAACGGACACTGAAGCTTTCTTT. This gives the protein CASGLSTDTEAFF. The rearrangement links TRBV12-5 to TRBJ1-1; D unresolved. CDR1 and CDR2 (germline): LGHNT, FRNRAP. The CDR3 length is 13 residues. The V end lost 6 bases, the J end lost 3 bases, and 11 bases lay between the germline ends.

The genes are TRBV20-1 and TRBJ2-7, with a possible D match to TRBD2 (6 bases). Germline V gene sequence: CDR1 DFQATT, CDR2 SNEGSKA (reference sequence). The CDR3 totals 13 residues. V lost 3 bases and J lost 4, with 13 bases in between. CDR3 sequence (DNA): TGCAGTGCTAGTGAGGCGGGGTATTACGAGCAGTACTTC. Residues: CSASEAGYYEQYF.

J is TRBJ2-4 and V is TRBV23-1; 7 nucleotides line up with TRBD2. TRBV23-1 is an ORF for which the function is uncertain. V lost 0 bases and J lost 8; bases outside the gene matches: 7. This CDR3 is built from 15 residues. The CDR3 sequence is CASSQSPAGRDIQYF. The DNA for the CDR3 is TGCGCCAGCAGTCAATCCCCGGCAGGGAGGGACATTCAGTACTTC.

This clone was detected only once. J is TRBJ1-1 and V is TRBV10-2, with 7 bases lining up with TRBD1. Germline loops: CDR1 WSHSY, CDR2 SAAADI. J gave up 3 bases and V 5 bases, and 6 bases lay outside the gene matches. The CDR3 length is 14 residues. The CDR3 loop reads CASSQPGQYTEAFF. As DNA, the CDR3 is TGCGCCAGCAGTCAGCCGGGACAGTACACTGAAGCTTTCTTT.

The V and J genes are TRBV6-5 and TRBJ1-1, with D maybe TRBD1 (5 bases). This CDR3 spans 14 amino acids. Trimming removed 7 bases from V and 3 bases from J, with 15 bases in between. Germline V gene lookup returns CDR1 MNHEY and CDR2 SVGAGI. This CDR3 reads CASNGLGVHTEAFF. The CDR3 DNA follows: TGTGCCAGCAATGGTTTAGGGGTCCACACTGAAGCTTTCTTT.

V gene TRBV9 combines with J gene TRBJ2-1; 10 positions agree with TRBD2. V shed 3 bases, J shed 7 bases, and the junction held 10 bases outside the gene matches. This CDR3 is built from 16 residues. Germline CDR1 and CDR2: SGDLS and YYNGEE. CDR3 nucleotide sequence: TGTGCCAGCAGCGCCAGTAGCGGGGGGCCGGGGAATGAGCAGTTCTTC. It encodes CASSASSGGPGNEQFF.

The rearrangement links TRBV7-9 to TRBJ1-4; TRBD1 matches at 7 bases. From germline, CDR1 is SEHNR and CDR2 FQNEAQ (reference sequence). This CDR3 comprises 14 residues. The junction had 2 bases not matched to a gene; V was cut back by 5 bases and J by 2 bases. CDR3 amino acids: CASSQQGTNEKLFF. The CDR3 DNA sequence: TGTGCCAGCAGCCAACAGGGGACTAATGAAAAACTGTTTTTT.

The rearrangement uses TRBV6-5 and TRBJ1-2, with a tentative D call TRBD1 (5 bases). This CDR3 has 15 amino acids. CDR1 and CDR2 (germline): MNHEY, SVGAGI. V was clipped by 7 bases and J by 4 bases, with 19 bases between them. In nucleotides, the CDR3 is TGTGCCAGCATTCAAAGTGGGGGGTTAGGCTATGGCTACACCTTC. Protein product: CASIQSGGLGYGYTF.

The chain is built from TRBV6-4 and TRBJ2-3, with 10 nucleotides matching TRBD2. V lost 2 bases, J lost 1 base, and 6 bases stayed unmatched. CDR1 and CDR2 from the germline V gene are MRHNA and SNTAGT. The CDR3 runs to 17 residues. The DNA of the CDR3 is TGTGCCAGCAGTGACAGGTTTACTAGCGGGGGCACAGATACGCAGTATTTT. This encodes CASSDRFTSGGTDTQYF.